The clone carrying this TCR beta chain was detected only once. Its antigen is unknown. V lost 5 bases and J lost 4; bases outside the gene matches: 6. CDR3 length: 14 amino acids. CDR1 and CDR2 (germline): LNHDA, SQIVND (reference sequence). The data stem from a study of cytomegalovirus exposure and HLA in healthy donors. Study-level findings and limits: Later analysis identified 16,000 or so TCR beta sequences associated with HLA alleles, using a false discovery rate threshold of 0.05. Investigators reported around 150 TCR beta chains as tied to cytomegalovirus.

Nominal health characterized the donors when sampled, though unrecorded immune exposures were likely. Vbeta (60) and Jbeta (13) primers were used in the PCR. The assay was immunoSEQ multiplex PCR, and TCRdb's table has in-frame clones only and misses some. Among about 140,000 clones listed, 70% to 85% were seen once. Sequences were obtained from PBMCs. The sequence was collected from a man aged 30-40 years in good health and CMV-seropositive. The chain uses TRBV19 and TRBJ2-3, with 7 nucleotides matching TRBD1. The CDR3, as DNA: TGTGCCAGTAGTGACAGGGTGAGGGCAGATACGCAGTATTTT. Translated: CASSDRVRADTQYF.